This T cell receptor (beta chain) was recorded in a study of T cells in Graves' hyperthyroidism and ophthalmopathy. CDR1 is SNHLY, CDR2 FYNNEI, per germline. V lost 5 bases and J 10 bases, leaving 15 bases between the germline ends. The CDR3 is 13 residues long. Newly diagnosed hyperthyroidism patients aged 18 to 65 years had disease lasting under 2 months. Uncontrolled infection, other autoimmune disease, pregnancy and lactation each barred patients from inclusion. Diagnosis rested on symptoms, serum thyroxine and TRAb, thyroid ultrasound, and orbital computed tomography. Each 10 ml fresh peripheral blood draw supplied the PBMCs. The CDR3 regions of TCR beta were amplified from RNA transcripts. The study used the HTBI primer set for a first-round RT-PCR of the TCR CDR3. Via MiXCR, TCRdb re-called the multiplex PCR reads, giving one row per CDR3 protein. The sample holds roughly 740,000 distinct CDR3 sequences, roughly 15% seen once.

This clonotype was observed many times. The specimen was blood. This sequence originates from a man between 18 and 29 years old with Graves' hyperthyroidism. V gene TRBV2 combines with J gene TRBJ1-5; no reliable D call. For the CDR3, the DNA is TGTGCCAGCAGTTTGGACGGCCGCCAACCCCAGCATTTT. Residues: CASSLDGRQPQHF. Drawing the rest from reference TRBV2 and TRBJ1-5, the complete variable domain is EPEVTQTPSHQVTQMGQEVILRCVPISNHLYFYWYRQILGQKVEFLVSFYNNEISEKSEIFDDQFSVERPDGSNFTLKIRSTKLEDSAMYFCASSLDGRQPQHFGDGTRLSIL.